This TCR beta chain appears in the sequencing data of a study of shared clonotypes between healthy human individuals. Each of the donors was a healthy adult who was HIV-negative and had not had a recent acute infection or vaccination. V shed 0 bases, J shed 6 bases, and the junction held 2 bases outside the gene matches. Per germline, CDR1 SGDLS and CDR2 YYNGEE. This CDR3 has 14 amino acids. In the source study's methods: ImmunoSEQ supplied junction-only sequences lacking quality scores, so filtering was different. Produced via immunoSEQ multiplex PCR; TCRdb's table is partial and in-frame only. That table furnishes V, J and clone size, whereas the DNA furnished D and trimming. The sample consists of some 490,000 clones, roughly 80% of them appearing once.

The clonotype comes from a middle-aged woman in good health. Some clones in this sample may be carry-over from other donors' samples. The rearrangement uses TRBV9 and TRBJ1-5; 8 bases map to TRBD1. Sequencing input: PBMCs. CDR3 residues: CASSVDGQGQPQHF. Here the CDR3 DNA reads TGTGCCAGCAGCGTAGATGGACAGGGTCAGCCCCAGCATTTT.